This passage covers 3 T cell receptor beta chains from one sample sequenced in a study of cytomegalovirus exposure and HLA in healthy donors (TCRdb year 2017). The library came from the immunoSEQ multiplex PCR assay. TCRdb obtained this table from immuneACCESS and retained in-frame rearrangements with V and J assigned. These tables miss some clones; where compared with another copy, unresolved V genes account for less than half of the shortfall, and the remainder is unexplained. In this sample the table shows 55,000 to 80,000 clones, roughly 96% of which occur a single time. Approximately 3.5% of the sample rests with the top ten. Specimen: PBMCs. The receptor source for this set is a young man in good health and CMV-seronegative.

The chain combines TRBV7-9 with TRBJ2-2, with 7 bases that match TRBD2. The length of the CDR3 is 15 residues. The trim removed 4 bases at V and 6 bases at J, leaving 8 bases unmatched. The V gene's germline CDR1 is SEHNR and CDR2 FQNEAQ (reference sequence). The CDR3 coding sequence is TGTGCCAGCAGCTATGACTCGGGGGGTTCCGGGGAGCTGTTTTTT. It translates to CASSYDSGGSGELFF.

The J gene is TRBJ1-1, the V gene TRBV15; no definite D call. Germline CDR1 LNHNV, CDR2 YYDKDF (reference sequence). This CDR3 is built from 15 residues. Trimming took 1 base from V and 2 from J, leaving 11 bases between them. The CDR3 DNA sequence: TGTGCCACCAGCAGAGCCACACATACAAACACTGAAGCTTTCTTT. This encodes CATSRATHTNTEAFF.

The chain links TRBV15 to TRBJ1-3, with TRBD1 as a possible D gene (6 bases). The CDR3 has 18 amino acids. Germline-derived CDR1 and CDR2 are LNHNV and YYDKDF (reference sequence). V was trimmed by 2 bases and J by 4 bases, leaving 21 bases between them. This CDR3 reads CATSRHSGQPNFGNTIYF. CDR3 in DNA: TGTGCCACCAGCAGACATTCTGGACAGCCAAATTTCGGAAACACCATATATTTT.